This section outlines one T cell receptor beta chain sequence together with its context. Some clones are missing from TCRdb's copy, which holds only in-frame ones; the method was immunoSEQ multiplex PCR. The table has 150,000 to 200,000 clones, about 85% seen once. The sample originates from a study of blood T cell repertoires in COVID-19. The V gene lost 6 bases and the J gene lost 5 bases, with 6 bases spanning the gap. The CDR3 runs 10 residues. Germline CDR1 reads DFQATT; CDR2 reads SNEGSKA (reference sequence). Sequenced: peripheral blood. The TCR originated in a man between 40 and 49 years old with acute or convalescent COVID-19. The chain employs TRBV20-1 and TRBJ2-3; no firm D call. CDR3 region: CSASLDTQYF. The CDR3, as DNA: TGCAGTGCCTCCCTAGATACGCAGTATTTT.